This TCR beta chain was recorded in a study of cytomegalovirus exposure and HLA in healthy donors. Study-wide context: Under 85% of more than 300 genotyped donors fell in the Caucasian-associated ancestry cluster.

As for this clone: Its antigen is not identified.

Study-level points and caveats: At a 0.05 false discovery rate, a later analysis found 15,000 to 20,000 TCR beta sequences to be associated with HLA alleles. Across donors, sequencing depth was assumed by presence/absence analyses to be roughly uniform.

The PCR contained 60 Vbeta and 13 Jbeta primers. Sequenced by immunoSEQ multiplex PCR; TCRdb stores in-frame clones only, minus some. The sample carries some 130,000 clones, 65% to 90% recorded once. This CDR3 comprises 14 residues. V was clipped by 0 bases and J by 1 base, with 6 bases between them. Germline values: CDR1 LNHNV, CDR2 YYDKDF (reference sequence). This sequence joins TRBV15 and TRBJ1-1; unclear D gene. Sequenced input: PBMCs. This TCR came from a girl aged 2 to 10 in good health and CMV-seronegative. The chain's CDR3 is CATSRDRQNTEAFF. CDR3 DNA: TGTGCCACCAGCAGAGATCGACAGAACACTGAAGCTTTCTTT. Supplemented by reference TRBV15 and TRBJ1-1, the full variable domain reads DAMVIQNPRYQVTQFGKPVTLSCSQTLNHNVMYWYQQKSSQAPKLLFHYYDKDFNNEADTPDNFQSRRPNTSFCFLDIRSPGLGDTAMYLCATSRDRQNTEAFFGQGTRLTVV.